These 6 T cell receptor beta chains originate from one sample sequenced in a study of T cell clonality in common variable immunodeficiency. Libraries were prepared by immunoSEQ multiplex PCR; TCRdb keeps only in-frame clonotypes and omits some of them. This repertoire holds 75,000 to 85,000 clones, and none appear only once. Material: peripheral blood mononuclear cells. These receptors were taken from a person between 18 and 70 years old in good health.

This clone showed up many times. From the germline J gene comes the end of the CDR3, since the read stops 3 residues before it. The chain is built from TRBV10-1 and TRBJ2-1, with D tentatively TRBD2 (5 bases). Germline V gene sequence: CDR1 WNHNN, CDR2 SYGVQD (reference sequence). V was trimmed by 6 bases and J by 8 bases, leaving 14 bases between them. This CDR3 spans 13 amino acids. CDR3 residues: CASSPRLADEQFF. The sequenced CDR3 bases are TGCGCCAGCAGCCCCCGGCTAGCTGATGAG.

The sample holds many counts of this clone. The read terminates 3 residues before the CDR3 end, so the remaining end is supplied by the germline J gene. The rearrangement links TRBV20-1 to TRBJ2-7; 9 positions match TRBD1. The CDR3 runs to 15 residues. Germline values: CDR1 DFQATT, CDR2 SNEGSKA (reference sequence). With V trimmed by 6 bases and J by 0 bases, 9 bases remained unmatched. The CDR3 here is CSAPSGTGSSYEQYF. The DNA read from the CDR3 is TGCAGTGCCCCTTCCGGGACAGGGAGCTCCTACGAG.

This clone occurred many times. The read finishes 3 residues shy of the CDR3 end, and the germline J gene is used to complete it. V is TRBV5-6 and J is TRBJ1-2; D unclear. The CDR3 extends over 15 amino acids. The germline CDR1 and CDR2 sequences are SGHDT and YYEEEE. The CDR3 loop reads CASSLPLANADTYTF. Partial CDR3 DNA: TGTGCCAGCAGCTTGCCCCTAGCGAACGCAGATACG.

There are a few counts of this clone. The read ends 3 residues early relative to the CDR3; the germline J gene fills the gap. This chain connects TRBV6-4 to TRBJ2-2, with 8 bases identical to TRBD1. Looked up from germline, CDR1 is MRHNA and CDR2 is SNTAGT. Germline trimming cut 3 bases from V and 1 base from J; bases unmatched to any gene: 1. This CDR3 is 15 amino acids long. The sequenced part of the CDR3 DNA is TGTGCCAGCAGTGAACAGGGGGGGAACACCGGGGAG. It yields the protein CASSEQGGNTGE. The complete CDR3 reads CASSEQGGNTGELFF.

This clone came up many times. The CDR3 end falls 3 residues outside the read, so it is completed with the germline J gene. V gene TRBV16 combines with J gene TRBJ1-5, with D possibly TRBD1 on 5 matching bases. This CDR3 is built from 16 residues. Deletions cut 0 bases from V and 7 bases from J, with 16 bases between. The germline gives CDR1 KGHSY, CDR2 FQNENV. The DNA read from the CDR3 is TGTGCCAGCAGCCAATCAAGCCCAGGGCGATGGCAGCCC. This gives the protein CASSQSSPGRWQP. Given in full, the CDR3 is CASSQSSPGRWQPQHF.

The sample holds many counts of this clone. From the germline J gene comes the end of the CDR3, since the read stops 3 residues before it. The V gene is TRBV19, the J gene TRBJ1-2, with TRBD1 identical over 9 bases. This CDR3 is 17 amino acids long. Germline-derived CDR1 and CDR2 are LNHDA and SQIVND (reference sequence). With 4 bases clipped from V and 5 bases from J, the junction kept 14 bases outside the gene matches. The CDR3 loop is CASSKRRFEQGAYGYTF. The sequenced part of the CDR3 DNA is TGTGCCAGTAGTAAACGACGATTCGAACAGGGGGCGTATGGC.